Presented here are 16 T cell receptor beta chains from one specimen sequenced in a study of OX40 agonist ivuxolimab in advanced cancers. Here immunoSEQ multiplex PCR was the method, and the copy in TCRdb shows in-frame clones only, minus some. The sample has roughly 80,000 clones; about 94% are singletons. The material was CD4+ or CD8+ T cells sorted from blood, obtained in a trial of the OX40 agonist ivuxolimab. The receptors originated from an adult with an advanced solid tumor such as melanoma, head and neck, liver or kidney cancer.

The chain is built from TRBV25-1 and TRBJ1-3; D may be TRBD1 (5 bases). CDR3 length: 14 residues. In germline, CDR1 is MGHDK, CDR2 SYGVNS. The germline V and J ends were trimmed by 7 bases and 2 bases, with 12 bases remaining between them. CDR3 region: CASTPGLTGNTIYF. DNA for the CDR3: TGTGCCAGCACCCCAGGGCTTACTGGAAACACCATATATTTT.

This clone has just one count. The V call is TRBV28, the J call TRBJ1-1; D gene ambiguous. This CDR3 spans 13 amino acids. Trimming stripped 5 bases from V and 2 bases from J, with 9 bases between. In germline, CDR1 is MDHEN, CDR2 SYDVKM. As DNA, the CDR3 is TGTGCCAGCAGTCCCACAGTCAACACTGAAGCTTTCTTT. Translation: CASSPTVNTEAFF.

The chain links TRBV4-1 to TRBJ2-1; 9 nucleotides match TRBD1. This CDR3 is built from 15 residues. The V and J ends lost 4 bases and 8 bases, in that order; junction bases with no gene match: 9. Germline CDR1 reads MGHRA; CDR2 reads YSYEKL. The DNA of the CDR3 is TGCGCCAGCAGCCCCACACAGGGGGCTAGGGATGAGCAGTTCTTC. Protein product: CASSPTQGARDEQFF.

The chain is built from TRBV13 and TRBJ1-2, with 10 nucleotides matching TRBD1. Germline lookup yields CDR1 PRHDT and CDR2 FYEKMQ (reference sequence). This CDR3 is 15 amino acids long. The V segment lost 6 bases and the J segment 2 bases; nucleotides outside the gene matches: 6. The DNA of the CDR3 is TGTGCCAGCAGACAGTTGGGACAGGGGAACTATGGCTACACCTTC. Protein sequence: CASRQLGQGNYGYTF.

J is TRBJ2-5 and V is TRBV7-6; 10 bases match TRBD1. This CDR3 has 15 residues. Germline-derived CDR1 and CDR2 are SGHVS and FNYEAQ. V lost 4 bases and J lost 5; bases outside the gene matches: 7. The CDR3 coding sequence is TGTGCCAGCAGCTCCCGAGGGGGACAGGGGGAGACCCAGTACTTC. Its translation: CASSSRGGQGETQYF.

This chain connects TRBV29-1 to TRBJ2-7, with 7 bases identical to TRBD1. Per germline, CDR1 SQVTM and CDR2 ANQGSEA. V dropped 6 bases and J dropped 3; count of bases not matched to a gene: 8. The CDR3 sequence is 13 residues long. As DNA, the CDR3 is TGCAGCGTAGCAGGGGGAAGTCACTACGAGCAGTACTTC. This sequence encodes CSVAGGSHYEQYF.

The genes are TRBV5-1 and TRBJ2-3, with D possibly being TRBD2 (5 bases). Germline V gives CDR1 SGHRS, CDR2 YFSETQ. The CDR3 runs to 14 residues. Trimming shortened V by 4 bases and J by 2 bases, and 11 bases separated the two germline ends. The CDR3, as DNA: TGCGCCAGCAGCCCCCGGGAAAACACAGATACGCAGTATTTT. Its protein is CASSPRENTDTQYF.

This chain joins TRBV9 and TRBJ2-7, with D possibly matching TRBD2 (5 bases). Trimming pared 4 bases from V and 2 bases from J, leaving 13 bases between. The CDR3 covers 14 residues. Germline CDR1 SGDLS, CDR2 YYNGEE. The CDR3 sequence: CASSPEGGPYEQYF. The CDR3 nucleotides read TGTGCCAGCAGCCCTGAGGGCGGTCCCTACGAGCAGTACTTC.

V is TRBV4-3 and J is TRBJ2-2, with 7 bases that match TRBD1. The junction had 2 bases not matched to a gene; V was cut back by 0 bases and J by 1 base. CDR1 and CDR2 from the germline V gene are LGHNA and YSLEER. There are 16 residues in the CDR3. The CDR3 coding sequence is TGCGCCAGCAGCCAAGACCGACAGGGGAACACCGGGGAGCTGTTTTTT. Translating gives CASSQDRQGNTGELFF.

The chain couples TRBV4-1 to TRBJ2-7, with D maybe TRBD2 (5 bases). V was clipped by 0 bases and J by 5 bases, with 14 bases between them. This CDR3 is 15 amino acids long. Germline CDR1 and CDR2: MGHRA and YSYEKL. The CDR3, as DNA: TGCGCCAGCAGCCAAGAGGGAACCGGGCGGGACGAGCAGTACTTC. As protein: CASSQEGTGRDEQYF.

This chain uses TRBV6-6 with TRBJ1-6, with 9 nucleotides matching TRBD1. CDR3 size: 14 residues. Germline lookup yields CDR1 MNHNY and CDR2 SVGAGI (reference sequence). Trimming took 5 bases from V and 7 from J; bases not matched to a gene: 3. This CDR3 is CASSGDRVNSPLHF. The CDR3 nucleotides read TGTGCCAGCAGTGGGGACAGGGTGAATTCACCCCTCCACTTT.

CDR3 DNA: TGTGCCAGCAGTTTTCCCTCGACAGGAAAGAACACTGAAGCTTTCTTT. Translated: CASSFPSTGKNTEAFF. The rearrangement uses TRBV28 and TRBJ1-1; a weak D match, TRBD1 (6 bases). V was trimmed by 3 bases and J by 1 base, leaving 15 bases between them. Germline V gene sequence: CDR1 MDHEN, CDR2 SYDVKM. The CDR3 runs 16 residues.

The chain combines TRBV4-1 with TRBJ2-3, with D uncertain. The CDR3 has 14 residues. Germline V gene data show CDR1 as MGHRA and CDR2 as YSYEKL. Trimming pared 4 bases from V and 1 base from J, leaving 9 bases between. The CDR3 bases are TGCGCCAGCAGCCTCGACCTGCGCACAGATACGCAGTATTTT. It specifies CASSLDLRTDTQYF.

The chain links TRBV6-1 to TRBJ2-7; D is undetermined. Germline loops: CDR1 MNHNS, CDR2 SASEGT. The CDR3 has 12 amino acids. The V end was cut by 6 bases, the J end by 4 bases, with 10 bases between. CDR3 DNA: TGTGCCAGCAGATCGCTCGGTTACGAGCAGTACTTC. Residues: CASRSLGYEQYF.

The chain combines TRBV5-6 with TRBJ2-5, with unresolved D. This CDR3 is 13 amino acids long. Germline CDR1 is SGHDT and CDR2 is YYEEEE. V lost 4 bases, J lost 3 bases, and 10 bases lay in between. The DNA of the CDR3 is TGTGCCAGCAGCCTCGAGGAAAAAGAGACCCAGTACTTC. Encoded protein: CASSLEEKETQYF.

V is TRBV6-5 and J is TRBJ1-1; 10 bases are a match to TRBD1. V dropped 5 bases and J dropped 3; count of bases not matched to a gene: 3. This CDR3 has 14 residues. Germline CDR1 is MNHEY and CDR2 is SVGAGI. CDR3 nucleotides: TGTGCCAGCAGTCTCGGACAGGGGGACACTGAAGCTTTCTTT. It codes for CASSLGQGDTEAFF.